The rows below give T cell receptor beta chains drawn from one sample of a study of control samples from healthy donors and cancer patients. Assay: immunoSEQ multiplex PCR; the TCRdb copy retains only in-frame clones and omits some. This sample has about 77,000 clones, with 85% to 95% found just once. Material for sequencing was blood. These receptors were collected from a woman in her sixties or seventies in good health. CDR3s include the opening cysteine and the closing phenylalanine or tryptophan. The order of the fields is J gene, V gene, CDR3 protein.

TRBJ2-1 TRBV7-2 CASSPLAGGPREQFF
TRBJ1-1 TRBV27 CASSLSPGREEAFF
TRBJ2-1 TRBV23-1 CASSQRDRGGEQFF
TRBJ1-2 TRBV19 CASTDTGLDYGYTF
TRBJ2-1 TRBV19 CASSMRQGYNEQFF
TRBJ2-5 TRBV6-6 CASSYGGRPETQYF
TRBJ1-1 TRBV6-5 CASTRVGDTEAFF
TRBJ1-2 TRBV28 CASSAWTGGAKGYTF
TRBJ1-3 TRBV6-5 CASGDNSGNTIYF
TRBJ2-3 TRBV30 CAWTAWDTQYF
TRBJ2-3 TRBV18 CASSSGPQNRRTDTQYF
TRBJ2-2 TRBV6-5 CASSKNTGELFF
TRBJ2-7 TRBV19 CASSGSAGALGEQYF
TRBJ1-1 TRBV28 CASGKVTVNTEAFF
TRBJ2-7 TRBV6-5 CASSYSRIGVSYEQYF
TRBJ1-1 TRBV18 CASSPPSVNTEAFF
TRBJ2-5 TRBV5-1 CASSLEDRVHETQYF
TRBJ2-7 TRBV6-2/TRBV6-3 CASSYERSPSGSRVYEQYF
TRBJ2-7 TRBV5-1 CASSLDGTYEQYF
TRBJ1-3 TRBV5-1 CASSLGDRGNTIYF
TRBJ2-7 TRBV6-6 CASSRREFHEQYF
TRBJ2-1 TRBV24-1 CATSGSGRAGDEQFF
TRBJ2-3 TRBV7-8 CASSPYTDTQYF
TRBJ1-3 TRBV19 CASRTGNTIYF
TRBJ1-4 TRBV2 CASSFQDNEKLFF
TRBJ2-5 TRBV2 CASSERGIGTQYF
TRBJ2-2 TRBV27 CASSFKGTNTGELFF
TRBJ2-7 TRBV10-3 CAIGGTSGRRDYEQYF
TRBJ1-5 TRBV19 CASGQGGSAQPQHF
TRBJ1-5 TRBV4-3 CASSPGGQGKNQPQHF
TRBJ1-4 TRBV19 CASSGRPGPGGELFF
TRBJ1-2 TRBV9 CASSLGQGVPGYTF
TRBJ2-7 TRBV28 CASRKDRGIHDEQYF
TRBJ2-7 TRBV6-5 CASSYRGPPYEQYF
TRBJ2-1 TRBV27 CASSFGQNEQFF
TRBJ2-1 TRBV5-1 CASSRDGSSYNEQFF
TRBJ1-2 TRBV2 CASSERDSAYGYTF
TRBJ2-7 TRBV2 CASSDRGYYEQYF
TRBJ2-5 TRBV7-2 CASSLGGLAGGRETQYF
TRBJ2-7 TRBV28 CASSFSPGQGKSYEQYF
TRBJ2-2 TRBV5-4 CASRASGGYTGELFF
TRBJ2-7 TRBV2 CASLFRLDRDSSSYEQYF
TRBJ1-5 TRBV10-3 CAISEGQDSNQPQHF
TRBJ2-5 TRBV21-1 CASSVNDSGRRRQETQYF
TRBJ2-4 TRBV7-9 CASSHRAAGENIQYF
TRBJ2-5 TRBV7-9 CASSGGRTGGETQYF